The rows below give T cell receptor beta chains drawn from one sample of a study of cytomegalovirus exposure and HLA in healthy donors. Only in-frame clones appear in the TCRdb table, and some are missing; sequencing was by immunoSEQ multiplex PCR. The repertoire has about 110,000 clones, approximately 84% of them found once; the top ten carry approximately 2%. The sequenced sample consisted of PBMCs. The receptors shown here come from a man between 35 and 55 years old in good health and CMV-seronegative. Both conserved end residues are part of each CDR3. The order of the fields is J gene, CDR3 length, V gene, clone size, D gene, CDR3 DNA, CDR3 protein. A D gene is named only where the DNA matches it firmly. Size is stated for part of the rows, as once, few or many counts, or as a class when the clone is expanded.

>TRBJ2-4|14|TRBV27|.|.
TGTGCCAGCAGTGCCAACAGTGCCAAAAACATTCAGTACTTC
CASSANSAKNIQYF
>TRBJ1-1|15|TRBV4-3|.|.
TGCGCCAGCAGCCAAGTACCGGGGGGCAACACTGAAGCTTTCTTT
CASSQVPGGNTEAFF
>TRBJ1-1|13|TRBV30|once|.
TGTGCCTGGAGTGTACTTAGCGCCGACGAAGCTTTCTTT
CAWSVLSADEAFF
>TRBJ1-2|16|TRBV6-5|.|.
TGTGCCAGCAGTTACTCGGGGGGACGGGGGGTCTCTGGCTACACCTTC
CASSYSGGRGVSGYTF
>TRBJ2-5|19|TRBV4-1|.|TRBD2
TGCGCCAGCAGCCAAGTTCCCACTAGCGGGGGGCTAGATCAAGAGACCCAGTACTTC
CASSQVPTSGGLDQETQYF
>TRBJ2-5|14|TRBV5-1|.|.
TGCGCCAGCAGCTTGGTTGCAGGGGAAGAGACCCAGTACTTC
CASSLVAGEETQYF
>TRBJ2-1|14|TRBV6-5|.|TRBD2
TGTGCCAGCCAAGAATCCTTAGCGGGCAATGAGCAGTTCTTC
CASQESLAGNEQFF
>TRBJ2-1|18|TRBV4-2|.|TRBD2
TGTGCCAGCAGCCAAGATAGGCCTAGCGGGGGCCTTGGGAATGAGCAGTTCTTC
CASSQDRPSGGLGNEQFF
>TRBJ2-7|14|TRBV9|.|TRBD1
TGTGCCAGCAGCGTCGGACAGGGAAACTACGAGCAGTACTTC
CASSVGQGNYEQYF
>TRBJ1-6|14|TRBV6-5|.|TRBD1
TGTGCCAGCAGCGGACCAGGGGGTGGCTCACCCCTCCACTTT
CASSGPGGGSPLHF
>TRBJ1-2|16|TRBV19|few|TRBD1
TGTGCCAGTAGTTCCCGTGGACAGGGAGAAGGCTATGGCTACACCTTC
CASSSRGQGEGYGYTF
>TRBJ1-1|16|TRBV5-1|.|TRBD1
TGCGCCAGCAGTAGCAAACAGGGGGCGGGGAACACTGAAGCTTTCTTT
CASSSKQGAGNTEAFF
>TRBJ2-3|15|TRBV2|.|.
TGTGCCAGCAGTGAAGAACGGGGGAGCACAGATACGCAGTATTTT
CASSEERGSTDTQYF
>TRBJ1-5|16|TRBV5-1|.|TRBD1
TGCGCCAGCAGCTTGGGGACAGGGGAGGGCAATCAGCCCCAGCATTTT
CASSLGTGEGNQPQHF
>TRBJ1-2|19|TRBV4-3|.|.
TGCGCCAGCAGCCAAGATTATGGACTCACCCCCGAAACACTTGATGGCTACACCTTC
CASSQDYGLTPETLDGYTF
>TRBJ2-1|16|TRBV7-9|.|TRBD1
TGTGCCAGCAGCCACCCTCGGACAGGGGTCGAAAATGAGCAGTTCTTC
CASSHPRTGVENEQFF
>TRBJ1-2|16|TRBV5-1|.|TRBD1
TGCGCCAGCAGCTTGGCTGGACAGGGGTTTGTCTATGGCTACACCTTC
CASSLAGQGFVYGYTF
>TRBJ1-1|15|TRBV4-1|.|.
TGCGCCAGCAGCCAAGACGGGGGGTGGAATACTGAAGCTTTCTTT
CASSQDGGWNTEAFF